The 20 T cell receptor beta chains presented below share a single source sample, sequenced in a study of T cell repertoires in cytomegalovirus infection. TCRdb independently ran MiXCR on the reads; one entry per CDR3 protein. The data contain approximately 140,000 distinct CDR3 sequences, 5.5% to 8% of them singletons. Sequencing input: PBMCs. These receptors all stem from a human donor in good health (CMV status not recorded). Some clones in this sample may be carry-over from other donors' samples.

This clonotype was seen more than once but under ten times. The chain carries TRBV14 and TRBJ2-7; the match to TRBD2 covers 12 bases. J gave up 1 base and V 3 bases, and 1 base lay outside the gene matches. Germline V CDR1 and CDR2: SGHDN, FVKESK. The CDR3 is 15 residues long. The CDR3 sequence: CASSHLAGGSYEQYF. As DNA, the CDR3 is TGTGCCAGCAGCCATCTAGCGGGGGGGTCCTACGAGCAGTACTTC.

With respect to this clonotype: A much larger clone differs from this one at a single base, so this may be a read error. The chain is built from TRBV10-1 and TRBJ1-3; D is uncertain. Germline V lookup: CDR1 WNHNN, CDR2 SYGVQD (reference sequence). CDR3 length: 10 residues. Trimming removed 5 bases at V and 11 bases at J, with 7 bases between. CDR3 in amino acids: CASSLDAIYF. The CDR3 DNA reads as TGCGCCAGCAGTTTGGACGCCATATATTTT.

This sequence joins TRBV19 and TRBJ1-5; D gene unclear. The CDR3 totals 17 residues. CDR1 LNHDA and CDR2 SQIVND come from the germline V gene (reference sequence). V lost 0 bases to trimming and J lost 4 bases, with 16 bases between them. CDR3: CASSIDPPRGSNQPQHF. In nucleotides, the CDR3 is TGTGCCAGTAGTATAGACCCCCCAAGAGGGTCGAATCAGCCCCAGCATTTT. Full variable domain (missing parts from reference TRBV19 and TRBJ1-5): DGGITQSPKYLFRKEGQNVTLSCEQNLNHDAMYWYRQDPGQGLRLIYYSQIVNDFQKGDIAEGYSVSREKKESFPLTVTSAQKNPTAFYLCASSIDPPRGSNQPQHFGDGTRLSIL.

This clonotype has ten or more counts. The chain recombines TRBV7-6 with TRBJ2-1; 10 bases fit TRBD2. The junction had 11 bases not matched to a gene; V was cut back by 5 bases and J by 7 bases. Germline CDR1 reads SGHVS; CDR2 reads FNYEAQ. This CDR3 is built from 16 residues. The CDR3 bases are TGTGCCAGCAGCCCTAGGACTAGCGGCCCCGGGAATGAGCAGTTCTTC. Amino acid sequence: CASSPRTSGPGNEQFF.

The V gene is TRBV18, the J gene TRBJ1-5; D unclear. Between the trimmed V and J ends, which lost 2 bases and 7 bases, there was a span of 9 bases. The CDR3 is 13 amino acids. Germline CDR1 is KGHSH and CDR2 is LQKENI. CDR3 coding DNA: TGTGCCAGCTCACCAGGCCCGGGACAGCCCCAGCATTTT. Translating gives CASSPGPGQPQHF.

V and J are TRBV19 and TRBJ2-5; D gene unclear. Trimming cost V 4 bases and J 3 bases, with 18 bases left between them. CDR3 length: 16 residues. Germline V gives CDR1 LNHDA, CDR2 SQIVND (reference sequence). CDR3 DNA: TGTGCCAGTAGTAAGGACGGCTTAACCATCGAAGAGACCCAGTACTTC. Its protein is CASSKDGLTIEETQYF.

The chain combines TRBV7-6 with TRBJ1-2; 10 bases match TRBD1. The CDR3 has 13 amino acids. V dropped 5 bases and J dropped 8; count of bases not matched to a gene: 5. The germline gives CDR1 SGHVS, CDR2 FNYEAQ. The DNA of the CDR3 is TGTGCCAGCAGCCCCGGGACAGGGGTCGGCTACACCTTC. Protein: CASSPGTGVGYTF.

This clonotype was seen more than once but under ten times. CDR3 in amino acids: CASTSEGAYEQYF. The CDR3 DNA sequence: TGTGCCAGTACCTCCGAAGGGGCGTACGAGCAGTACTTC. V and J are TRBV19 and TRBJ2-7; D possibly corresponds to TRBD1 (5 bases). Trimming took off 7 bases at V and 4 bases at J, with 14 bases between the two ends. Looked up from germline, CDR1 is LNHDA and CDR2 is SQIVND (reference sequence). This CDR3 comprises 13 residues.

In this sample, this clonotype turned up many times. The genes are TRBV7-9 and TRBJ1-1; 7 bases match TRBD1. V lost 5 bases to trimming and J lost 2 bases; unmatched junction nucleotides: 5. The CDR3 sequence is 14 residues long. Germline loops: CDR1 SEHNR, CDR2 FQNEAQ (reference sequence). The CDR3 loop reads CASSHRQGNTEAFF. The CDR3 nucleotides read TGTGCCAGCAGCCACAGACAGGGAAACACTGAAGCTTTCTTT.

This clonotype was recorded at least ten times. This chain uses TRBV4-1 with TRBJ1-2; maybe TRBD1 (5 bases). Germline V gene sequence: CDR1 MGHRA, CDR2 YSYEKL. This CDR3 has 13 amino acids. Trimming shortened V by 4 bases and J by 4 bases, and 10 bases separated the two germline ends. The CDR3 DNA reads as TGCGCCAGCAGCCGCGGGGACGGCTATGGCTACACCTTC. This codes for CASSRGDGYGYTF.

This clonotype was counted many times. The DNA for the CDR3 is TGTGCCAGCAGTAAACCCGGGGGCGCGGGAAAGACCCAGTACTTC. As protein: CASSKPGGAGKTQYF. The chain uses TRBV6-6 and TRBJ2-5; D assignment may be TRBD1 or TRBD2 (6 bases each). The V gene's germline CDR1 is MNHNY and CDR2 SVGAGI (reference sequence). The CDR3 extends over 15 amino acids. V lost 5 bases, J lost 6 bases, and 19 bases lay in between.

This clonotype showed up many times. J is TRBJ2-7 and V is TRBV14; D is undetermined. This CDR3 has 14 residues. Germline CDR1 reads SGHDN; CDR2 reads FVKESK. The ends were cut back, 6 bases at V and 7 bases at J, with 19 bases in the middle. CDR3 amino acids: CASSKTDSLREQYF. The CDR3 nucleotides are TGTGCCAGCAGTAAGACGGATTCCTTGAGGGAGCAGTACTTC.

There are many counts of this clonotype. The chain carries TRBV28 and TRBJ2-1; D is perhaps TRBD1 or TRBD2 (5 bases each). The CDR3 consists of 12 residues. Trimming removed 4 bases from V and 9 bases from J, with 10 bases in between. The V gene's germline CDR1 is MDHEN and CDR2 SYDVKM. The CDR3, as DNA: TGTGCCAGCAGTTCCCAGAGGGGTGAGCAGTTCTTC. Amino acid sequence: CASSSQRGEQFF.

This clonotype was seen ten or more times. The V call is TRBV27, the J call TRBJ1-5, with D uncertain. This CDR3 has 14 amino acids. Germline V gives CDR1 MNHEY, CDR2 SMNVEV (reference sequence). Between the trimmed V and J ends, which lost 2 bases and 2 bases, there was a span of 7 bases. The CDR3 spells CASSLEGGNQPQHF. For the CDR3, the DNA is TGTGCCAGCAGTTTAGAGGGTGGCAATCAGCCCCAGCATTTT.

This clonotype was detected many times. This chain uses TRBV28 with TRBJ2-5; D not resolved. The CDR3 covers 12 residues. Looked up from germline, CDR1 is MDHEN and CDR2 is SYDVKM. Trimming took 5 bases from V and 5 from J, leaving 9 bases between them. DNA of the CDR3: TGTGCCAGCAGTATCGTGAGGGAGACCCAGTACTTC. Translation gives CASSIVRETQYF.

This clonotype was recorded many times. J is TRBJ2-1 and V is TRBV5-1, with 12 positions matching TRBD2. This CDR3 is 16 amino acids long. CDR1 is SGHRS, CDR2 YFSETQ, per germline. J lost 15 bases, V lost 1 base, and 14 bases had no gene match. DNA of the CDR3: TGCGCCAGCAGCTTGTCTGCTAGCGGGGGGGCCTCGGTTCGGTTCTTC. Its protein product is CASSLSASGGASVRFF.

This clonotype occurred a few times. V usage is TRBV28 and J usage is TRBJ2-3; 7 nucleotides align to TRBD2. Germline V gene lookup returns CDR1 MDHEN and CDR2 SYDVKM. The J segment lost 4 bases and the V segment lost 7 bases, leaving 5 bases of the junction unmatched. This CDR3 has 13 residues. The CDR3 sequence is CASILGGADTQYF. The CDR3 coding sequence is TGTGCCAGCATTCTTGGGGGGGCAGATACGCAGTATTTT. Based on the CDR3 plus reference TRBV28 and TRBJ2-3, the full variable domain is DVKVTQSSRYLVKRTGEKVFLECVQDMDHENMFWYRQDPGLGLRLIYFSYDVKMKEKGDIPEGYSVSREKKERFSLILESASTNQTSMYLCASILGGADTQYFGPGTRLTVL.

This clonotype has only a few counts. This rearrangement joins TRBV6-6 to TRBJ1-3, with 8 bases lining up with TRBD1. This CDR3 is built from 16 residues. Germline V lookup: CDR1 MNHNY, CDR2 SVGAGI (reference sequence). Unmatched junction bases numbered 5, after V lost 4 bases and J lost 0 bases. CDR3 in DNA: TGTGCCAGCAGTTCGAGACAGGGGAGCTCTGGAAACACCATATATTTT. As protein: CASSSRQGSSGNTIYF.

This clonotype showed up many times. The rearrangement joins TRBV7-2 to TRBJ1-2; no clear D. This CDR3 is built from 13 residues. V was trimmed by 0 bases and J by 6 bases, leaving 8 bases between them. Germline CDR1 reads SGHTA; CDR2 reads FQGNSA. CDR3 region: CASSLAIGDGYTF. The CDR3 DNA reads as TGTGCCAGCAGCTTAGCGATCGGGGATGGCTACACCTTC.

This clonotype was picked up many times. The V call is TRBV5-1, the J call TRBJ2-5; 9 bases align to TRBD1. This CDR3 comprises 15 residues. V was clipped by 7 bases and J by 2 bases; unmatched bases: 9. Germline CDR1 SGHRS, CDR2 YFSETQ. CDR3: CASGWTGAVQETQYF. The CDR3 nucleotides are TGCGCCAGCGGCTGGACAGGGGCCGTTCAAGAGACCCAGTACTTC.